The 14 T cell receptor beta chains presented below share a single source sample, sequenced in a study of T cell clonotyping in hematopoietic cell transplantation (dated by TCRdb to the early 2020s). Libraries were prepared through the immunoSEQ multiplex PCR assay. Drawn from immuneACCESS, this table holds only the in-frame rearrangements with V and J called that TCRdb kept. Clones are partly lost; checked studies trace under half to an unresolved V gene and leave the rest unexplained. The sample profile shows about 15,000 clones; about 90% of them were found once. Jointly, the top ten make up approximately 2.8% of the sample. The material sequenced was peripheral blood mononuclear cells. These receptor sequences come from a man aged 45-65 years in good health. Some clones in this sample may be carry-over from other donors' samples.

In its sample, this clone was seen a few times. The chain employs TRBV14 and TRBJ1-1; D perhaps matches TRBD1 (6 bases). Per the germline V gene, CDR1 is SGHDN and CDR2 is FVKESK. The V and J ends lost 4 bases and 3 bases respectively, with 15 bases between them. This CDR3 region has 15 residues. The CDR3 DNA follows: TGTGCCAGCAGCCCAAGTTGGGGGACACACACTGAAGCTTTCTTT. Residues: CASSPSWGTHTEAFF.

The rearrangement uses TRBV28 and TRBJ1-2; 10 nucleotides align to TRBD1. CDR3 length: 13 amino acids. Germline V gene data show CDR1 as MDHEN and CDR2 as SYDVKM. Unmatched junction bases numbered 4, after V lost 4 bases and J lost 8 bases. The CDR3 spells CASSWGQGSGYTF. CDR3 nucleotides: TGTGCCAGCAGTTGGGGACAGGGGAGCGGCTACACCTTC.

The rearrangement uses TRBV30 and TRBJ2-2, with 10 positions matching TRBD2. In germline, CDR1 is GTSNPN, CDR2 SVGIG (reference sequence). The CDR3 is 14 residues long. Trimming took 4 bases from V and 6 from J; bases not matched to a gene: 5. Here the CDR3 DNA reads TGTGCCTGGACCAGCGGGGGGGACGCCGGGGAGCTGTTTTTT. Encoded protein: CAWTSGGDAGELFF.

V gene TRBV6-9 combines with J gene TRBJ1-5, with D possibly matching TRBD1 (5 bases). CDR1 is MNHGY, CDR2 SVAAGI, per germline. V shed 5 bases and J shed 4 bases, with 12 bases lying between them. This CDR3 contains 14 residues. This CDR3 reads CASSHDSANQPQHF. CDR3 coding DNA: TGTGCCAGCAGTCACGACAGTGCGAATCAGCCCCAGCATTTT.

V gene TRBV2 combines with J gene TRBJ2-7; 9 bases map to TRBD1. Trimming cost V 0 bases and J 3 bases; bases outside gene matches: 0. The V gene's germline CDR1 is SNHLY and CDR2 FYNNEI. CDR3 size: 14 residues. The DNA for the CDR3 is TGTGCCAGCAGTGAAGCGGGACAGGGCTACGAGCAGTACTTC. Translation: CASSEAGQGYEQYF. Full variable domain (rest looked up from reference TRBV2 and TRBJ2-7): EPEVTQTPSHQVTQMGQEVILRCVPISNHLYFYWYRQILGQKVEFLVSFYNNEISEKSEIFDDQFSVERPDGSNFTLKIRSTKLEDSAMYFCASSEAGQGYEQYFGPGTRLTVT.

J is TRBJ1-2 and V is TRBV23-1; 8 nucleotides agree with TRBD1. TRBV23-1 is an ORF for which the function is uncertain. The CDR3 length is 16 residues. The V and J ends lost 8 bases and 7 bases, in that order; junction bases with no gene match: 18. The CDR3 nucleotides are TGCGCCAGCGCGACAGGGGAGGCTATCGGAAAGACTGGCTACACCTTC. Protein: CASATGEAIGKTGYTF.

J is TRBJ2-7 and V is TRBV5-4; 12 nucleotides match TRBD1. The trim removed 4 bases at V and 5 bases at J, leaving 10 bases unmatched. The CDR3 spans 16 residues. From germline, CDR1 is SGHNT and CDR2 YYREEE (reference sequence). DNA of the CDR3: TGTGCCAGCAGCCCCCTTAGCGGGACAGGGGGCCACGAGCAGTACTTC. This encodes CASSPLSGTGGHEQYF.

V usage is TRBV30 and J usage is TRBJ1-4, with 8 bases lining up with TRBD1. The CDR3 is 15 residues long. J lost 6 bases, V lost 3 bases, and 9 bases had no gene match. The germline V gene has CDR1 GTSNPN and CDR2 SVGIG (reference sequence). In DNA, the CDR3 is TGTGCCTGGAGCCTACCGACAGGGGAATATGAAAAACTGTTTTTT. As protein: CAWSLPTGEYEKLFF.

The DNA for the CDR3 is TGTGCCAGCAGTGTTCGGACAGGGGGCCCGAGCAATCAGCCCCAGCATTTT. It yields the protein CASSVRTGGPSNQPQHF. The chain uses TRBV6-4 and TRBJ1-5; 11 bases agree with TRBD1. This CDR3 has 17 residues. Germline CDR1 and CDR2: MRHNA and SNTAGT. V shed 4 bases and J 1 base; nucleotides not matched to a gene: 6.

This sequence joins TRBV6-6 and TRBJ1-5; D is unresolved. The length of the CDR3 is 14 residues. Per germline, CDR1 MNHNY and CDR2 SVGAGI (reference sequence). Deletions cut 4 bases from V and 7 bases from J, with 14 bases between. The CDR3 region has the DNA TGTGCCAGCAGTTCGCCCCCGGTCGAACAGCCCCAGCATTTT. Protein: CASSSPPVEQPQHF.

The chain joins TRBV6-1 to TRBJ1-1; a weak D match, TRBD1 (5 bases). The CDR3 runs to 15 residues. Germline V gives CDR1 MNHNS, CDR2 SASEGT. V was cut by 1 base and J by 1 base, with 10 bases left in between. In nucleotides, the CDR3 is TGTGCCAGCAGTGAAGTGATGGGGACGAACACTGAAGCTTTCTTT. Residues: CASSEVMGTNTEAFF.

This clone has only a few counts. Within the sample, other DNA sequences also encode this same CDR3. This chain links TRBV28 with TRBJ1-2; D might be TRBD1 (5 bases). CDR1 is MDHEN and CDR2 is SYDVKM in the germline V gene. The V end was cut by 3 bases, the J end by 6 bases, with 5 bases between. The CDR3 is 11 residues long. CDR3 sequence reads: CASSLGDGYTF. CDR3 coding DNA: TGTGCCAGCAGTTTGGGGGATGGCTACACCTTC.

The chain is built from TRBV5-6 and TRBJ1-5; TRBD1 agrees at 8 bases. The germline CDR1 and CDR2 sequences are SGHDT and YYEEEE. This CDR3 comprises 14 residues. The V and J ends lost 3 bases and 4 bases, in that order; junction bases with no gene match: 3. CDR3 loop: CASSSTGANQPQHF. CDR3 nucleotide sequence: TGTGCCAGCAGCTCGACAGGGGCAAATCAGCCCCAGCATTTT.

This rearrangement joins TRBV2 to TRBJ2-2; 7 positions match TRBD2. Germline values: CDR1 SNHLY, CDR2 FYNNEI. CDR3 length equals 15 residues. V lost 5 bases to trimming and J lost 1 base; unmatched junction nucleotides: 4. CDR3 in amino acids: CASSRGGGNTGELFF. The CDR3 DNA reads TGTGCCAGCAGTAGAGGCGGGGGGAACACCGGGGAGCTGTTTTTT.